Presented here are 22 T cell receptor beta chains from one specimen sequenced in a study of T-cell memory formation after mild COVID-19. TCRdb re-called the 5' RACE reads with MiXCR, one entry per CDR3 protein. Seen here are roughly 280,000 distinct CDR3 sequences, around 15% observed once, and the top ten hold 22%. Source material: PBMCs or a T cell subset sorted from them (not recorded which). These receptors originate from a man aged 18-30 years who had mild COVID-19 (a few samples of this study predate the infection). Cell type and time point are not known.

The chain carries TRBV7-2 and TRBJ1-1; D remains ambiguous. CDR1 and CDR2 from the germline V gene are SGHTA and FQGNSA. This CDR3 spans 12 amino acids. V lost 5 bases, J lost 7 bases, and 11 bases lay in between. CDR3 sequence reads: CASSDNYNEAFF. As DNA, the CDR3 is TGTGCCAGCAGCGACAATTACAATGAAGCTTTCTTT.

The chain is built from TRBV3-1 and TRBJ1-3; D gene uncertain. The ends were cut back, 1 base at V and 0 bases at J, with 10 bases in the middle. This CDR3 has 16 amino acids. The V gene's germline CDR1 is LGHDT and CDR2 YNNKEL (reference sequence). The CDR3 loop reads CASSQGPPNSGNTIYF. DNA of the CDR3: TGTGCCAGCAGCCAAGGCCCTCCGAACTCTGGAAACACCATATATTTT.

This clonotype was seen a handful of times. The genes are TRBV5-5 and TRBJ2-3; 8 bases align to TRBD1. With V trimmed by 4 bases and J by 4 bases, 11 bases remained unmatched. The CDR3 consists of 16 residues. Germline V gene lookup returns CDR1 SGHKS and CDR2 YYEKEE (reference sequence). CDR3 nucleotides: TGTGCCAGCAGCCACGGACAGGGTTATTTCCCAGATACGCAGTATTTT. Amino acids: CASSHGQGYFPDTQYF.

This clonotype was observed many times. The V call is TRBV2, the J call TRBJ2-1, with D hard to call. The CDR3 loop spans 10 amino acids. Germline V gives CDR1 SNHLY, CDR2 FYNNEI. The V gene lost 6 bases and the J gene lost 10 bases, with 7 bases spanning the gap. CDR3 residues: CASRFREQFF. The CDR3 DNA sequence: TGTGCCAGCAGATTTAGGGAGCAGTTCTTC. Based on the CDR3 plus reference TRBV2 and TRBJ2-1, the full variable domain is EPEVTQTPSHQVTQMGQEVILRCVPISNHLYFYWYRQILGQKVEFLVSFYNNEISEKSEIFDDQFSVERPDGSNFTLKIRSTKLEDSAMYFCASRFREQFFGPGTRLTVL.

This chain links TRBV9 with TRBJ2-5, with TRBD2 matching 7 bases. In germline, CDR1 is SGDLS, CDR2 YYNGEE. This CDR3 is built from 15 residues. V lost 9 bases to trimming and J lost 1 base; unmatched junction nucleotides: 12. CDR3 coding DNA: TGTGCCACCACAAACGGCGGGGGAGCCCAAGAGACCCAGTACTTC. As protein: CATTNGGGAQETQYF.

This chain connects TRBV7-9 to TRBJ1-1; perhaps TRBD1 as D (5 bases). V lost 2 bases to trimming and J lost 14 bases, with 18 bases between them. This CDR3 region has 13 residues. Germline lookup yields CDR1 SEHNR and CDR2 FQNEAQ (reference sequence). The CDR3 DNA reads TGTGCCAGCAGCTTACTGGCGGGACTACTGGGGTTCTTT. This sequence encodes CASSLLAGLLGFF.

The chain links TRBV2 to TRBJ1-2; TRBD1 is a possible D gene (6 bases). CDR1 and CDR2 (germline): SNHLY, FYNNEI. With 1 base removed from V and 7 bases from J, the gap between germline ends came to 13 bases. The CDR3 length is 14 residues. For the CDR3, the DNA is TGTGCCAGCAGTGAAGTGGGCAGGGGATCTGGCTACACCTTC. It specifies CASSEVGRGSGYTF.

This clonotype showed up just a few times. The chain joins TRBV4-3 to TRBJ2-2; no clear D gene. CDR1 and CDR2 (germline): LGHNA, YSLEER. The CDR3 contains 18 residues. The V and J ends lost 0 bases and 1 base respectively, with 15 bases between them. The CDR3 reads CASSQESVRTLNTGELFF. The CDR3 region has the DNA TGCGCCAGCAGCCAAGAATCCGTGCGTACATTGAACACCGGGGAGCTGTTTTTT.

V and J are TRBV7-9 and TRBJ2-7; 10 bases are shared with TRBD1. The J segment lost 2 bases and the V segment lost 2 bases, leaving 6 bases of the junction unmatched. This CDR3 is 16 amino acids long. CDR1 and CDR2 (germline): SEHNR, FQNEAQ (reference sequence). The CDR3 DNA reads as TGTGCCAGCAGCTTACCAGCCGGACAGGGGGCCTACGAGCAGTACTTC. Translating it yields CASSLPAGQGAYEQYF.

This clonotype was seen more than once but under ten times. V usage is TRBV27 and J usage is TRBJ2-7, with 11 bases aligning to TRBD1. This CDR3 is 15 amino acids long. In germline, CDR1 is MNHEY, CDR2 SMNVEV (reference sequence). V lost 3 bases and J lost 2; bases outside the gene matches: 3. CDR3 nucleotide sequence: TGTGCCAGCAGTTTTCTGGGACAGGGGGCCTACGAGCAGTACTTC. Translating gives CASSFLGQGAYEQYF.

This clonotype was found a few times. This chain joins TRBV20-1 and TRBJ1-6; D perhaps matches TRBD1 (6 bases). The germline V and J ends were trimmed by 0 bases and 10 bases, with 13 bases remaining between them. Germline CDR1 reads DFQATT; CDR2 reads SNEGSKA (reference sequence). The CDR3 extends over 14 amino acids. The CDR3 DNA sequence: TGCAGTGCTAGAGATGGGTCAGGGGAATCACCCCTCCACTTT. Its translation is CSARDGSGESPLHF.

This chain connects TRBV15 to TRBJ2-1; D not resolved. Trimming shortened V by 6 bases and J by 1 base, and 7 bases separated the two germline ends. CDR3 length equals 13 residues. Germline assignment: CDR1 LNHNV and CDR2 YYDKDF (reference sequence). CDR3 sequence (DNA): TGTGCCACCAGGGGCAGTTCCTACAATGAGCAGTTCTTC. Translated: CATRGSSYNEQFF.

V is TRBV5-1 and J is TRBJ2-5; 7 bases are a match to TRBD1. After removal of 4 bases from V and 2 bases from J, the junction contained 11 bases not matched to a gene. CDR1 is SGHRS and CDR2 is YFSETQ in the germline V gene. CDR3 size: 16 residues. The CDR3 here is CASSLGTAVGQETQYF. CDR3 nucleotides: TGCGCCAGCAGCCTAGGGACAGCCGTGGGACAAGAGACCCAGTACTTC.

This clonotype was counted only a few times. The genes are TRBV12-3 or TRBV12-4 and TRBJ2-6; D remains ambiguous. The germline V and J ends were trimmed by 5 bases and 0 bases, with 11 bases remaining between them. CDR3 size: 16 residues. CDR3 region: CASSPLHLSGANVLTF. The CDR3 DNA follows: TGTGCCAGCAGTCCGTTACACCTCTCTGGGGCCAACGTCCTGACTTTC.

The table lists this clonotype with a few counts. The V call is TRBV20-1, the J call TRBJ1-5, with 8 bases fitting TRBD1. The length of the CDR3 is 14 residues. Per germline, CDR1 DFQATT and CDR2 SNEGSKA (reference sequence). V shed 5 bases and J 5 bases; nucleotides not matched to a gene: 8. As DNA, the CDR3 is TGCAGTGCTCAACAGGGGGTAGAGGATCAGCCCCAGCATTTT. It codes for CSAQQGVEDQPQHF.

V is TRBV6-5 and J is TRBJ2-7, with D unclear. Per the germline V gene, CDR1 is MNHEY and CDR2 is SVGAGI. This CDR3 spans 15 amino acids. The germline V and J ends were trimmed by 0 bases and 4 bases, with 13 bases remaining between them. The DNA of the CDR3 is TGTGCCAGCAGTTACTCTGGAAAACTTGGTTACGAGCAGTACTTC. Amino acid sequence: CASSYSGKLGYEQYF.

This chain connects TRBV7-2 to TRBJ2-1; 11 bases fit TRBD2. CDR3 length equals 16 residues. CDR1 SGHTA and CDR2 FQGNSA come from the germline V gene. The ends lost 5 bases at V and 4 bases at J; junction bases unmatched: 7. The CDR3, as DNA: TGTGCCAGCAGCGGGACTAGCGGCTATCGGTACAATGAGCAGTTCTTC. This encodes CASSGTSGYRYNEQFF.

This clonotype was picked up a small number of times. The chain carries TRBV12-5 and TRBJ1-4; D remains ambiguous. Germline values: CDR1 LGHNT, CDR2 FRNRAP. This CDR3 has 17 residues. The germline V and J ends were trimmed by 3 bases and 5 bases, with 19 bases remaining between them. CDR3 in DNA: TGTGCTAGTGGTTTCGTGAGTGCGCCGGACCCAAATGAAAAACTGTTTTTT. Protein product: CASGFVSAPDPNEKLFF.

The chain links TRBV12-3 or TRBV12-4 to TRBJ1-6; D is ambiguous. The CDR3 length is 15 residues. With 5 bases removed from V and 2 bases from J, the gap between germline ends came to 10 bases. CDR3 amino acids: CASSVLVPYNSPLHF. Here the CDR3 DNA reads TGTGCCAGCAGTGTTCTAGTGCCCTATAATTCACCCCTCCACTTT.

The CDR3 bases are TGCAGTGCGCGAGTGGGGGGCGTCGGGAACACTGAAGCTTTCTTT. It codes for CSARVGGVGNTEAFF. The gene calls are TRBV20-1 and TRBJ1-1; a weak D match, TRBD1 (6 bases). Germline lookup yields CDR1 DFQATT and CDR2 SNEGSKA (reference sequence). This CDR3 is built from 15 residues. V lost 6 bases, J lost 1 base, and 18 bases lay in between.

This chain links TRBV13 with TRBJ2-5, with a weak D call TRBD1 (6 bases). The germline V gene has CDR1 PRHDT and CDR2 FYEKMQ (reference sequence). This CDR3 has 14 amino acids. Between the trimmed V and J ends, which lost 1 base and 5 bases, there was a span of 11 bases. The CDR3 loop reads CASSLEQGWETQYF. Written as DNA, the CDR3 is TGTGCCAGCAGCTTAGAACAGGGATGGGAGACCCAGTACTTC.

The rearrangement uses TRBV6-2 or TRBV6-3 and TRBJ2-1, with no clear D. The CDR3 runs 10 residues. Trimming took 5 bases from V and 10 from J, leaving 6 bases between them. Germline V gene sequence: CDR1 MNHEY, CDR2 SVGEGT. The CDR3 spells CASSGYEQFF. CDR3 DNA sequence: TGTGCCAGCAGTGGGTACGAGCAGTTCTTC.